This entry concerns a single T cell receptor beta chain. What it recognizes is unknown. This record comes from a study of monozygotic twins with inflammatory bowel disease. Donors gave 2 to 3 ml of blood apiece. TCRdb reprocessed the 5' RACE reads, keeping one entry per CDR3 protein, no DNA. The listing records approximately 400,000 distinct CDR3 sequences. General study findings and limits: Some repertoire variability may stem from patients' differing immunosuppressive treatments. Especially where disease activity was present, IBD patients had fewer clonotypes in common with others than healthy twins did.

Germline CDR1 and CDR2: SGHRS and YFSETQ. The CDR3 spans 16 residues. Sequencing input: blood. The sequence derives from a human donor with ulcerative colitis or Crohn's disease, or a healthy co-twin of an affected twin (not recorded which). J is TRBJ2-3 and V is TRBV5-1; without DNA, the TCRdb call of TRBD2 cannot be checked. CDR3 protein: CASSPGLAGGEDTQYF. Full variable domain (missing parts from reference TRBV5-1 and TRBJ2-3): KAGVTQTPRYLIKTRGQQVTLSCSPISGHRSVSWYQQTPGQGLQFLFEYFSETQRNKGNFPGRFSGRQFSNSRSEMNVSTLELGDSALYLCASSPGLAGGEDTQYFGPGTRLTVL.